These 27 T cell receptor beta chains came from one sample sequenced in a study of T cells in Graves' hyperthyroidism and ophthalmopathy (dated by TCRdb to between 2019 and 2020). The library was produced with multiplex PCR. TCRdb shows the sequencer as Illumina HiSeq 2000. TCR beta CDR3 regions were amplified from RNA transcripts. A first-round RT-PCR of the TCR CDR3 used the HTBI primer set with the Qiagen OneStep RT-PCR kit. The raw public data were reprocessed by TCRdb itself: fastp quality trimming at Q25, MiXCR clonotype calling, in-frame beta chains only. Each entry is one CDR3 protein sequence, shown with its most common DNA and genes. This sample holds about 840,000 distinct CDR3 sequences; over 35% were observed only once. Approximately 8.7% of the sample is in the top ten clones. Source material: blood. These receptors were collected from a young man with Graves' hyperthyroidism.

The chain uses TRBV11-2 and TRBJ2-7; 8 nucleotides match TRBD2. V lost 5 bases to trimming and J lost 5 bases; unmatched junction nucleotides: 11. Germline loops: CDR1 SGHAT, CDR2 FQNNGV. The CDR3 runs 15 residues. CDR3 coding DNA: TGTGCCAGCAGCCCTAGGGCGGGACTAGTTGACGAGCAGTACTTC. Translating gives CASSPRAGLVDEQYF.

This clonotype was counted a few times. The chain carries TRBV11-2 and TRBJ2-7, with TRBD1 as a possible D gene (5 bases). V lost 8 bases and J lost 5, with 10 bases in between. In germline, CDR1 is SGHAT, CDR2 FQNNGV. This CDR3 comprises 11 residues. CDR3 residues: CASDSAHEQYF. CDR3 sequence (DNA): TGTGCCAGCGACAGTGCCCACGAGCAGTACTTC.

In this sample, this clonotype turned up many times. The rearrangement uses TRBV6-5 and TRBJ1-1; D remains ambiguous. This CDR3 spans 13 amino acids. The germline V gene encodes CDR1 MNHEY and CDR2 SVGAGI. With 6 bases removed from V and 1 base from J, the gap between germline ends came to 9 bases. The chain's CDR3 is CASRSRSNTEAFF. CDR3 nucleotides: TGTGCCAGCAGATCGAGGTCGAACACTGAAGCTTTCTTT.

CDR3 nucleotide sequence: TGTGCCAGCAGCTTCTATCACGGGCTGAATCAGCCCCAGCATTTT. It specifies CASSFYHGLNQPQHF. J is TRBJ1-5 and V is TRBV7-2; D gene unclear. Germline lookup yields CDR1 SGHTA and CDR2 FQGNSA. Trimming took 3 bases from V and 4 from J, leaving 13 bases between them. CDR3 size: 15 residues.

The chain is built from TRBV7-2 and TRBJ2-7; the D gene is possibly TRBD2 (6 bases). V was trimmed by 6 bases and J by 0 bases, leaving 18 bases between them. Germline assignment: CDR1 SGHTA and CDR2 FQGNSA. CDR3 length equals 16 residues. CDR3 sequence reads: CASREPGSGGSYEQYF. DNA for the CDR3: TGTGCCAGCAGGGAACCGGGGTCCGGGGGCTCCTACGAGCAGTACTTC.

The sample holds many counts of this clonotype. The chain recombines TRBV19 with TRBJ1-1; D is unclear. Germline loops: CDR1 LNHDA, CDR2 SQIVND (reference sequence). This CDR3 contains 15 residues. V lost 1 base, J lost 1 base, and 10 bases lay in between. The CDR3 DNA sequence: TGTGCCAGTAGTATAGGCGGCAGCTCGAACACTGAAGCTTTCTTT. Protein sequence: CASSIGGSSNTEAFF.

Comments on this clonotype: Given a much more abundant clone one base away, this may be a read error. The rearrangement links TRBV7-3 to TRBJ1-3, with unresolved D. The CDR3 length is 15 residues. Germline assignment: CDR1 SGHTA and CDR2 FQGTGA. The CDR3 protein is CASSKDRRSGNTMYF. The CDR3 region has the DNA TGTGCCAGCAGCAAGGACCGACGCTCTGGAAACACCATGTATTTT.

The chain uses TRBV29-1 and TRBJ2-2; D not resolved. The germline V gene encodes CDR1 SQVTM and CDR2 ANQGSEA. The V and J ends lost 7 bases and 4 bases respectively, with 19 bases between them. This CDR3 contains 15 residues. The CDR3 region is CSASKAALGTGELFF. The CDR3, as DNA: TGCAGCGCCTCAAAGGCAGCGTTGGGCACCGGGGAGCTGTTTTTT.

V is TRBV5-6 and J is TRBJ1-2, with unresolved D. Per germline, CDR1 SGHDT and CDR2 YYEEEE. V lost 0 bases, J lost 6 bases, and 6 bases lay in between. This CDR3 contains 12 residues. CDR3 bases: TGTGCCAGCAGCTTGGAGGTAAATGGCTACACCTTC. Its translation: CASSLEVNGYTF.

This clonotype showed up many times. The chain has TRBV19 and TRBJ1-1; no clear D gene. CDR1 LNHDA and CDR2 SQIVND come from the germline V gene (reference sequence). This CDR3 comprises 11 residues. V was clipped by 5 bases and J by 5 bases, with 6 bases between them. The CDR3 region has the DNA TGTGCCAGTAGTTTACAGACTGAAGCTTTCTTT. Amino acids: CASSLQTEAFF.

V and J are TRBV15 and TRBJ2-5; TRBD1 aligns across 7 bases. Germline loops: CDR1 LNHNV, CDR2 YYDKDF (reference sequence). Germline trimming cut 3 bases from V and 5 bases from J; bases unmatched to any gene: 9. The CDR3 is 15 amino acids. The CDR3: CATSRRAGTDETQYF. The CDR3 DNA sequence: TGTGCCACCAGCAGGCGGGCCGGGACAGACGAGACCCAGTACTTC.

J is TRBJ1-4 and V is TRBV5-1; D may be TRBD1 (6 bases). CDR1 and CDR2 (germline): SGHRS, YFSETQ. Trimming took 2 bases from V and 5 from J, leaving 19 bases between them. The CDR3 has 17 amino acids. The CDR3 sequence: CASSLDPTGTGNEKLFF. The CDR3 nucleotides are TGCGCCAGCAGCTTAGATCCTACAGGGACCGGAAATGAAAAACTGTTTTTT.

This sequence joins TRBV6-1 and TRBJ1-2, with 9 bases aligning to TRBD1. The CDR3 is made up of 12 amino acids. V lost 8 bases and J lost 7; bases outside the gene matches: 5. Germline values: CDR1 MNHNS, CDR2 SASEGT. CDR3 sequence: CASGTGIAGYTF. The CDR3 DNA sequence: TGTGCCAGCGGGACAGGGATAGCTGGCTACACCTTC.

Comments on this clonotype: Given a much more abundant clone one base away, this may be a read error. The chain links TRBV7-9 to TRBJ2-7; 9 bases are shared with TRBD1. CDR1 and CDR2 (germline): SEHNR, FQNEAQ (reference sequence). There are 14 residues in the CDR3. V dropped 9 bases and J dropped 2; count of bases not matched to a gene: 8. CDR3 region: CARSHRQGAYEQYF. The DNA for the CDR3 is TGTGCCAGAAGCCACCGACAGGGGGCCTACGAGCAGTACTTC.

The chain recombines TRBV2 with TRBJ2-2, with TRBD1 matching over 8 bases. From germline, CDR1 is SNHLY and CDR2 FYNNEI. The CDR3 runs 15 residues. V shed 3 bases and J 6 bases; nucleotides not matched to a gene: 6. The CDR3 DNA follows: TGTGCCAGCAGTGATCGGACAGGGCGCGCCGGGGAGCTGTTTTTT. This encodes CASSDRTGRAGELFF.

This clonotype has a count of ten or more. The chain has TRBV7-2 and TRBJ2-7; D perhaps matches TRBD2 (5 bases). Germline V gene sequence: CDR1 SGHTA, CDR2 FQGNSA. The CDR3 length is 14 residues. V lost 11 bases and J lost 0, with 17 bases in between. The CDR3 DNA reads as TGTGCCTCCGGGGAGCGAACCCTCTCCTACGAGCAGTACTTC. As protein: CASGERTLSYEQYF.

With respect to this clonotype: The junction differs from germline at one of its ends, possibly a read error. The chain combines TRBV20-1 with TRBJ2-2; D might be TRBD2 (5 bases). This CDR3 spans 12 amino acids. Germline CDR1 reads DFQATT; CDR2 reads SNEGSKA (reference sequence). In DNA, the CDR3 is TGCAGTGCTCTTAGACCTACCGGGGAGCTGCTTTTT. Its protein product is CSALRPTGELLF.

This clonotype was observed a single time. The rearrangement uses TRBV5-1 and TRBJ2-2; 12 bases match TRBD2. The CDR3 sequence is 13 residues long. The trim removed 5 bases at V and 9 bases at J, leaving 2 bases unmatched. From germline, CDR1 is SGHRS and CDR2 YFSETQ. CDR3 DNA sequence: TGCGCCAGCAGACTAGCGGGAGGCCGGGAGCTGTTTTTT. It translates to CASRLAGGRELFF.

The chain carries TRBV14 and TRBJ1-1; D ambiguous. Germline V lookup: CDR1 SGHDN, CDR2 FVKESK. The germline V and J ends were trimmed by 4 bases and 11 bases, with 14 bases remaining between them. This CDR3 is 12 amino acids long. The CDR3 DNA follows: TGTGCCAGCAGCCCCTATAATGAGAGGGCTTTCTTT. Residues: CASSPYNERAFF.

This clonotype was observed at least ten times. This chain connects TRBV29-1 to TRBJ2-5; TRBD2 agrees at 9 bases. The CDR3 is 12 amino acids. V lost 4 bases and J lost 5; bases outside the gene matches: 2. The V gene's germline CDR1 is SQVTM and CDR2 ANQGSEA. CDR3 sequence: CSVGAGGETQYF. The DNA of the CDR3 is TGCAGCGTTGGGGCGGGAGGGGAGACCCAGTACTTC.

The chain carries TRBV19 and TRBJ1-1; D call uncertain. The V end was cut by 1 base, the J end by 4 bases, with 13 bases between. Per the germline V gene, CDR1 is LNHDA and CDR2 is SQIVND (reference sequence). This CDR3 spans 15 amino acids. The CDR3 sequence is CASSIGSGLRTEAFF. The CDR3 coding sequence is TGTGCCAGTAGTATAGGTTCTGGTCTGCGCACTGAAGCTTTCTTT. The full variable domain, rest sourced from reference TRBV19 and TRBJ1-1, is DGGITQSPKYLFRKEGQNVTLSCEQNLNHDAMYWYRQDPGQGLRLIYYSQIVNDFQKGDIAEGYSVSREKKESFPLTVTSAQKNPTAFYLCASSIGSGLRTEAFFGQGTRLTVV.

In this sample, this clonotype turned up many times. This chain links TRBV29-1 with TRBJ2-5; TRBD1 aligns across 11 bases. CDR1 and CDR2 (germline): SQVTM, ANQGSEA. J lost 5 bases, V lost 0 bases, and 8 bases had no gene match. The CDR3 has 16 amino acids. The CDR3 spells CSVEDGEDRGPETQYF. CDR3 coding DNA: TGCAGCGTTGAAGATGGGGAGGACAGGGGGCCGGAGACCCAGTACTTC. Using reference TRBV29-1 and TRBJ2-5 for the parts outside the CDR3, the full variable domain is SAVISQKPSRDICQRGTSLTIQCQVDSQVTMMFWYRQQPGQSLTLIATANQGSEATYESGFVIDKFPISRPNLTFSTLTVSNMSPEDSSIYLCSVEDGEDRGPETQYFGPGTRLLVL.

V usage is TRBV13 and J usage is TRBJ2-2; D remains unclear. The V gene's germline CDR1 is PRHDT and CDR2 FYEKMQ (reference sequence). The CDR3 has 13 amino acids. V gave up 5 bases and J gave up 3 bases, with 7 bases separating them. DNA for the CDR3: TGTGCCAGCAGCGAACCCTACACCGGGGAGCTGTTTTTT. Amino acids: CASSEPYTGELFF.

Concerning this clonotype: One end of the junction varies from germline; a read error may be responsible. This chain connects TRBV20-1 to TRBJ1-1, with 10 bases aligning to TRBD1. This CDR3 spans 14 amino acids. The germline V gene encodes CDR1 DFQATT and CDR2 SNEGSKA (reference sequence). The CDR3 loop reads CGAATGGRLYEAFF. The CDR3 nucleotides are TGCGGTGCCGCGACAGGGGGCAGACTCTATGAAGCTTTCTTT.

The CDR3 here is CATSDLPGQGASDTQYF. In DNA form, the CDR3 reads TGTGCCACCAGTGATTTACCGGGACAGGGGGCCTCAGATACGCAGTATTTT. This chain uses TRBV24-1 with TRBJ2-3; 12 nucleotides line up with TRBD1. In germline, CDR1 is KGHDR, CDR2 SFDVKD. The CDR3 has 17 residues. Germline trimming cut 1 base from V and 4 bases from J; bases unmatched to any gene: 5.

CDR3 residues: CATSTSNRDTDTQYF. DNA for the CDR3: TGTGCCACCTCCACAAGCAACAGGGACACAGATACGCAGTATTTT. J is TRBJ2-3 and V is TRBV2; D may be TRBD1 (6 bases). Trimming took 10 bases from V and 2 from J, leaving 19 bases between them. CDR1 SNHLY and CDR2 FYNNEI come from the germline V gene. The CDR3 contains 15 residues. The whole variable domain, filled in from reference TRBV2 and TRBJ2-3, reads EPEVTQTPSHQVTQMGQEVILRCVPISNHLYFYWYRQILGQKVEFLVSFYNNEISEKSEIFDDQFSVERPDGSNFTLKIRSTKLEDSAMYFCATSTSNRDTDTQYFGPGTRLTVL.

In this sample, this clonotype turned up many times. The V gene is TRBV7-9, the J gene TRBJ2-7; perhaps D is TRBD1 or TRBD2 (6 bases each). Trimming took off 0 bases at V and 9 bases at J, with 12 bases between the two ends. CDR1 SEHNR and CDR2 FQNEAQ come from the germline V gene (reference sequence). This CDR3 spans 13 amino acids. CDR3 nucleotide sequence: TGTGCCAGCAGCTTAGCGCAAGGGGGGATGCAGTACTTC. It is translated as CASSLAQGGMQYF.